Detailed here is one TCR beta chain. The antigen it binds to is not known. Nothing much larger sits one base from this clone, and base qualities are not available. This record belongs to a study of graft-versus-host responses after intestinal transplantation (dated by TCRdb to about 2021). In terms of the full investigation: The transplants that recipients got were multivisceral, liver-intestinal, or isolated intestinal. All recipients received anti-thymocyte globulin induction followed by maintenance tacrolimus and steroids for around three years. Graft-versus-host and host-versus-graft alloreactive T cell clones were tracked in the graft, circulation and bone marrow after intestinal transplantation using bulk TCR-beta CDR3 sequencing. To identify alloreactive clones, pre-transplant mixed lymphocyte reaction products were sequenced and then compared with unstimulated pre-transplant donor and recipient T cells. Of the 20 to 25 intestinal transplant recipients enrolled in the cohort, one of whom was a retransplant, 3 patients without pretransplant specimens were excluded. A peak of at least 4% donor T cells among recipient peripheral blood mononuclear cells was the definition used for donor T cell macrochimerism. Samples from a few later patients were sequenced in-house on an Illumina MiSeq with MiXCR processing rather than by the commercial service. Study-wide findings and limitations: Conclusions were limited by the relatively low number and heterogeneity of intestinal transplant patients. GvH clones were detected in recipient bone marrow, and some appeared earlier in ileal mucosa or blood, consistent with an intestinal mucosal origin. High GvH to HvG T cell clonal ratios were observed in the allografts of patients with donor T cell macrochimerism. Early after transplant, peak levels of circulating GvH clones were found to be associated with declines in HvG clones.

Interpreted using the paper, the time point label stands for: cells obtained before transplantation from donor or recipient. CD3+CD4+ and CD3+CD8+ populations were FACS-sorted from unstimulated pre-transplant donor and recipient cells taken from spleen or lymph nodes. The method was the immunoSEQ multiplex PCR assay. For most patients, genomic DNA was isolated using the Qiagen DNeasy Blood and Tissue Kit and was shipped frozen to Adaptive Biotechnologies for TCR sequencing. High-throughput TCR-beta CDR3 sequencing of genomic DNA from most patients was performed by Adaptive Biotechnologies. The source study handled its data this way. TCR sequencing data for around 20 patients were retrieved from Adaptive's ImmunoSEQ software; three other patients were processed with MiXCR and VDJtools. CD4 versus CD8 sorting errors were corrected by removing sequences found in both subsets at a frequency ratio below 5:1. CDR3 nucleotide sequences shared between donor and recipient were removed because the origin of such sequences could not be assigned. At least 2-fold expansion over unstimulated cells and a minimum CFSE-low frequency of 0.002% (template counts) or 0.001% (read counts) were required for clones to be classified as alloreactive. A clone was considered mappable if detected in the sequenced pre-transplant spleen, lymph node, or MLR CFSE-low populations of the donor or recipient. Cumulative frequency of alloreactive clones was calculated as a percentage of all sequences weighted by copy number. The table comes from immuneACCESS by way of TCRdb, which keeps in-frame sequences with V and J called. Part of the clones is missing from these tables; in studies checked, under half for an unresolved V gene and the rest for unknown reasons. The DNA was the basis for D and trimming; V, J and clone size are from that table. The sample table contains fewer than 110,000 clones; only one count was recorded for approximately 88% of them. The ten largest clones add up to about 0.75% of the sample.

The germline V gene (reference sequence) sets CDR1 to LNHDA and CDR2 to SQIVND. CDR3 length: 13 amino acids, cysteine to phenylalanine. Just CDR3 DNA is preserved here, 39 bases in frame from base 1. V was cut back by 6 bases and J by 3 bases, leaving a gap of 11 bases between them. The sequencing used unstimulated CD4+ T cells sorted from spleen or lymph node cells, collected before transplant. Here the chain combines TRBV19 and TRBJ1-1; 6 matching bases give a weak D call of TRBD1. The sequence came from a human donor who was the organ donor for an intestinal transplant. The DNA sequence is given as TGTGCCAGTAGCCAGGGGAGGTACACTGAAGCTTTCTTT. This encodes CASSQGRYTEAFF.